The 27 T cell receptor beta chains below were found in one sample sequenced in a study of neurological immune-mediated disorders. MiXCR was run by TCRdb on the 5' RACE reads, yielding one entry per CDR3 protein. The repertoire holds around 40,000 distinct CDR3 sequences, with roughly 12% as singletons. The sample taken for sequencing was PBMCs. The source of these receptors is a female donor in good health.

This clonotype showed up many times. This chain connects TRBV5-6 to TRBJ2-5; TRBD1 matches at 10 bases. Per the germline V gene, CDR1 is SGHDT and CDR2 is YYEEEE. The CDR3 extends over 14 amino acids. V shed 2 bases and J 7 bases; nucleotides not matched to a gene: 5. The CDR3 bases are TGTGCCAGCAGCTTTGACAGGGGGCAGGGGACCCAGTACTTC. Translated: CASSFDRGQGTQYF.

This clonotype was counted ten times or more. V usage is TRBV6-5 and J usage is TRBJ1-4, with D perhaps matching TRBD1 (5 bases). This CDR3 has 14 residues. Per germline, CDR1 MNHEY and CDR2 SVGAGI. Trimming pared 7 bases from V and 8 bases from J, leaving 17 bases between. This CDR3 reads CASKRERGGEKLFF. The CDR3 DNA follows: TGTGCCAGCAAGAGGGAGAGGGGAGGGGAAAAACTGTTTTTT.

This clonotype was recorded at least ten times. This chain connects TRBV9 to TRBJ2-6, with unresolved D. The germline V and J ends were trimmed by 0 bases and 2 bases, with 3 bases remaining between them. This CDR3 comprises 14 residues. The germline V gene encodes CDR1 SGDLS and CDR2 YYNGEE. The CDR3 DNA reads as TGTGCCAGCAGCGTAGTGCCTGGGGCCAACGTCCTGACTTTC. As protein: CASSVVPGANVLTF.

This clonotype occurred once. This chain joins TRBV4-1 and TRBJ2-1; 8 bases align to TRBD2. Losses at the gene ends were 0 bases for V and 7 bases for J; bases not matched to a gene: 11. This CDR3 contains 17 residues. Germline lookup yields CDR1 MGHRA and CDR2 YSYEKL. DNA of the CDR3: TGCGCCAGCAGCCAAGATATGAACGGGGGGGCCCCTAATGAGCAGTTCTTC. It specifies CASSQDMNGGAPNEQFF.

In its sample, this clonotype was seen many times. In DNA, the CDR3 is TGTGCCAGCGGACAGGGGAATAATTCACCCCTCCACTTT. Amino acids: CASGQGNNSPLHF. The V and J genes are TRBV25-1 and TRBJ1-6; 9 positions match TRBD1. V shed 8 bases, J shed 5 bases, and the junction held 1 base outside the gene matches. From germline, CDR1 is MGHDK and CDR2 SYGVNS. CDR3 length equals 13 residues.

This clonotype was seen at least ten times. The chain recombines TRBV20-1 with TRBJ2-7; TRBD1 aligns across 7 bases. The CDR3 is 15 amino acids. Looked up from germline, CDR1 is DFQATT and CDR2 is SNEGSKA (reference sequence). V shed 0 bases, J shed 4 bases, and the junction held 9 bases outside the gene matches. The CDR3 reads CSARDQGRGSYEQYF. The DNA for the CDR3 is TGCAGTGCTAGAGATCAGGGCAGGGGGTCATACGAGCAGTACTTC.

The gene calls are TRBV6-5 and TRBJ1-1; 7 bases line up with TRBD1. The V and J ends lost 4 bases and 5 bases, in that order; junction bases with no gene match: 13. CDR1 MNHEY and CDR2 SVGAGI come from the germline V gene. This CDR3 region has 16 residues. The CDR3 sequence: CASSWGFNRGKTEAFF. CDR3 nucleotides: TGTGCCAGCAGTTGGGGTTTTAACAGGGGTAAGACTGAAGCTTTCTTT.

This clonotype came up many times. V usage is TRBV5-1 and J usage is TRBJ2-1, with D unresolved. Germline CDR1 and CDR2: SGHRS and YFSETQ. The CDR3 has 14 amino acids. Trimming stripped 0 bases from V and 4 bases from J, with 8 bases between. The CDR3 loop is CASSLDSLYNEQFF. As DNA, the CDR3 is TGCGCCAGCAGCTTGGACAGCTTGTACAATGAGCAGTTCTTC.

The V and J genes are TRBV6-1 and TRBJ2-2; 10 bases line up with TRBD1. In germline, CDR1 is MNHNS, CDR2 SASEGT. This CDR3 is 15 amino acids long. The V segment lost 6 bases and the J segment 6 bases; nucleotides outside the gene matches: 7. DNA of the CDR3: TGTGCCAGCAGATTGACAGGGGGCGGTGCCGGGGAGCTGTTTTTT. It yields the protein CASRLTGGGAGELFF.

This clonotype was seen repeatedly, ten times or more. The chain links TRBV7-9 to TRBJ2-7, with D unresolved. Trimming removed 5 bases from V and 2 bases from J, with 4 bases in between. The CDR3 length is 11 residues. Germline V gene sequence: CDR1 SEHNR, CDR2 FQNEAQ (reference sequence). The CDR3, as DNA: TGTGCCAGCAGCGGAACCTACGAGCAGTACTTC. It is translated as CASSGTYEQYF.

This clonotype was detected many times. The J gene is TRBJ2-1, the V gene TRBV5-1; D is perhaps TRBD1 (6 bases). Per the germline V gene, CDR1 is SGHRS and CDR2 is YFSETQ. This CDR3 comprises 14 residues. Trimming removed 0 bases at V and 5 bases at J, with 9 bases between. CDR3 DNA: TGCGCCAGCAGCTTGGTAGGGGGAGACAATGAGCAGTTCTTC. Translating it yields CASSLVGGDNEQFF.

This clonotype was seen at least ten times. The J gene is TRBJ2-5, the V gene TRBV20-1, with TRBD2 identical over 10 bases. The J segment lost 5 bases and the V segment lost 5 bases, leaving 8 bases of the junction unmatched. The CDR3 runs 14 residues. Germline V gene data show CDR1 as DFQATT and CDR2 as SNEGSKA (reference sequence). CDR3: CSALSGRAWETQYF. In DNA, the CDR3 is TGCAGTGCTCTGAGCGGGAGGGCCTGGGAGACCCAGTACTTC.

This clonotype was counted at least ten times. One end of the junction fails to match germline, which may point to a read error. The chain combines TRBV12-3 or TRBV12-4 with TRBJ2-5; 10 nucleotides agree with TRBD2. The CDR3 spans 13 residues. As DNA, the CDR3 is TGTGCCAGCAGTATAGCGGGAGGAGAGACCCAGTACTTC. Amino acids: CASSIAGGETQYF.

A remark on this clonotype: The limits of the CDR3 on the DNA are not certain, so only TCRdb's listed CDR3 is given. The rearrangement links TRBV7-9 to TRBJ2-2; the table calls TRBD2, which could not be checked here. CDR1 SEHNR and CDR2 FQNEAQ come from the germline V gene (reference sequence). The CDR3 has 22 residues if both end residues are counted. CDR3 amino acids: CASSLGRNYEQYFGPGTGELFF.

This clonotype was recorded many times. The chain has TRBV6-2 or TRBV6-3 and TRBJ2-7; TRBD2 agrees at 8 bases. This CDR3 has 12 residues. Trimming cost V 5 bases and J 6 bases; bases outside gene matches: 3. Germline V gives CDR1 MNHEY, CDR2 SVGEGT. The CDR3 loop is CASSRTSTEQYF. Here the CDR3 DNA reads TGTGCCAGCAGTAGGACTAGCACCGAGCAGTACTTC.

The table lists this clonotype with many counts. The chain has TRBV5-8 and TRBJ2-5; D is perhaps TRBD2 (6 bases). CDR3 length: 15 residues. V gave up 3 bases and J gave up 5 bases, with 17 bases separating them. Germline V gives CDR1 SGHTS, CDR2 YDEGEE. CDR3 coding DNA: TGTGCCAGCAGCTCCTCTTGGAGGGCTGGGGAGACCCAGTACTTC. Amino acids: CASSSSWRAGETQYF.

The V call is TRBV28, the J call TRBJ1-1; the D is unclear. Trimming stripped 7 bases from V and 0 bases from J, with 3 bases between. This CDR3 has 11 residues. The germline V gene has CDR1 MDHEN and CDR2 SYDVKM. CDR3 DNA sequence: TGTGCCAGCACTTTGAACACTGAAGCTTTCTTT. It codes for CASTLNTEAFF.

This clonotype was seen repeatedly, ten times or more. This chain links TRBV12-3 or TRBV12-4 with TRBJ2-2; D perhaps matches TRBD2 (6 bases). The length of the CDR3 is 15 residues. V was clipped by 5 bases and J by 4 bases, with 14 bases between them. CDR3 loop: CASSAYGGGTGELFF. CDR3 DNA: TGTGCCAGCAGTGCGTACGGGGGAGGCACCGGGGAGCTGTTTTTT.

The sample holds many counts of this clonotype. This chain connects TRBV6-5 to TRBJ1-1; the D gene is possibly TRBD1 (5 bases). The V gene's germline CDR1 is MNHEY and CDR2 SVGAGI. CDR3 length: 13 amino acids. Between the trimmed V and J ends, which lost 4 bases and 1 base, there was a span of 7 bases. CDR3 residues: CASSSGQNTEAFF. CDR3 nucleotides: TGTGCCAGCAGTTCAGGACAGAACACTGAAGCTTTCTTT.

This clonotype was picked up many times. The chain employs TRBV12-3 or TRBV12-4 and TRBJ2-5; 9 nucleotides align to TRBD1. The V gene end was trimmed by 6 bases and the J gene end by 6 bases; junction bases not matched to a gene: 14. CDR3 length: 16 amino acids. CDR3 loop: CASSGTGTLVGKTQYF. In DNA form, the CDR3 reads TGTGCCAGCAGCGGGACAGGGACGTTGGTCGGAAAGACCCAGTACTTC.

Points on this clonotype: A much larger clone sits a single nucleotide away, making a read error possible. The chain has TRBV20-1 and TRBJ2-7; perhaps D is TRBD1 or TRBD2 (5 bases each). CDR3 size: 15 residues. V was pared by 0 bases and J by 5 bases, with 17 bases between. Germline V gene sequence: CDR1 DFQATT, CDR2 SNEGSKA (reference sequence). Written as DNA, the CDR3 is TGCAGTGCTAGAGATCGGACACTAGGTAATGACGAGCAGTACTTC. Its protein product is CSARDRTLGNDEQYF.

This clonotype came up many times. This sequence joins TRBV7-2 and TRBJ1-3; tentative D call: TRBD1 (5 bases). CDR3 size: 15 residues. The germline gives CDR1 SGHTA, CDR2 FQGNSA. V was pared by 5 bases and J by 0 bases, with 11 bases between. In DNA form, the CDR3 reads TGTGCCAGCAGCCTAGAGGGGAGCTCTGGAAACACCATATATTTT. Translating it yields CASSLEGSSGNTIYF.

Details on this clonotype: A much bigger clone sits one base away, suggesting this may be a read error. The chain carries TRBV6-6 and TRBJ2-7, with 10 bases lining up with TRBD1. The CDR3 contains 15 residues. The ends lost 6 bases at V and 3 bases at J; junction bases unmatched: 8. From germline, CDR1 is MNHNY and CDR2 SVGAGI (reference sequence). CDR3 amino acids: CASSPGDRGGYEQYF. As DNA, the CDR3 is TGTGCCAGCAGCCCCGGGGACAGGGGAGGCTACGAGCAGTACTTC.

This clonotype was counted many times. V and J are TRBV20-1 and TRBJ2-1; 14 bases are a match to TRBD2. Germline V gene data show CDR1 as DFQATT and CDR2 as SNEGSKA (reference sequence). Trimming removed 4 bases from V and 9 bases from J; junction bases left unmatched: 8. The CDR3 runs to 15 residues. The CDR3 spells CSATGTSGSTGEQFF. The CDR3 DNA reads TGCAGTGCTACCGGGACTAGCGGGAGTACCGGTGAGCAGTTCTTC.

This chain links TRBV20-1 with TRBJ1-1; D remains ambiguous. The CDR3 runs 15 residues. Trimming took off 5 bases at V and 3 bases at J, with 19 bases between the two ends. Germline assignment: CDR1 DFQATT and CDR2 SNEGSKA (reference sequence). CDR3 region: CSAGSGKIGDTEAFF. CDR3 nucleotides: TGCAGTGCTGGTTCCGGCAAAATCGGGGACACTGAAGCTTTCTTT.

This clonotype was counted ten times or more. This chain links TRBV2 with TRBJ1-2; 9 nucleotides align to TRBD1. After removal of 5 bases from V and 7 bases from J, the junction contained 11 bases not matched to a gene. Germline CDR1 is SNHLY and CDR2 is FYNNEI. The CDR3 sequence is 15 residues long. CDR3 protein: CASSRRQGDTSGYTF. CDR3 sequence (DNA): TGTGCCAGCAGTCGTAGACAGGGGGATACGTCTGGCTACACCTTC.

Many counts were recorded for this clonotype. The J gene is TRBJ1-1, the V gene TRBV5-1, with TRBD1 identical over 8 bases. V shed 1 base and J 11 bases; nucleotides not matched to a gene: 7. Germline CDR1 reads SGHRS; CDR2 reads YFSETQ. This CDR3 has 13 residues. The CDR3 protein is CASSLSGQGAAFF. The CDR3 nucleotides read TGCGCCAGCAGCTTGTCCGGACAGGGAGCGGCTTTCTTT. The full variable domain, with the rest looked up from reference TRBV5-1 and TRBJ1-1, is KAGVTQTPRYLIKTRGQQVTLSCSPISGHRSVSWYQQTPGQGLQFLFEYFSETQRNKGNFPGRFSGRQFSNSRSEMNVSTLELGDSALYLCASSLSGQGAAFFGQGTRLTVV.